This entry concerns a single T cell receptor (beta chain). As yet, its antigen is unknown. Profiling relied on immunoSEQ multiplex PCR, and the TCRdb table lists in-frame clones only, not all of them. The table lists about 47,000 clones, about 88% of them singletons. The data derive from a study of ipilimumab plus nivolumab after autologous stem cell transplantation. Study overall: A median of about eight nivolumab and 5 ipilimumab doses were given.

Study-wide findings and caveats: TCR repertoire, Treg phenotype and gut microbiota reportedly support more study of this approach.

The CDR3 totals 14 residues. With 4 bases removed from V and 5 bases from J, the gap between germline ends came to 12 bases. Germline values: CDR1 SGHRS, CDR2 YFSETQ. This TCR was recovered from a male donor with multiple myeloma. V and J are TRBV5-1 and TRBJ1-4; D is ambiguous. The specimen was PBMCs, collected in a trial of ipilimumab plus nivolumab as post-transplant consolidation. CDR3 in amino acids: CASSLDSWNEKLFF. Here the CDR3 DNA reads TGCGCCAGCAGCCTGGATTCGTGGAATGAAAAACTGTTTTTT.